A single sample is the source of the 26 T cell receptor beta chains below, sequenced in a study of monozygotic twins with inflammatory bowel disease. TCRdb reanalyzed the 5' RACE reads and collapses them to one entry per CDR3 protein, without DNA. This listing includes over 110,000 distinct CDR3 sequences. What was sequenced was blood. These receptors originate from a human donor with ulcerative colitis or Crohn's disease, or a healthy co-twin of an affected twin (not recorded which).

This chain links TRBV2 with TRBJ2-3; TCRdb selects TRBD2, and the lack of DNA leaves this call unchecked. CDR1 and CDR2 (germline): SNHLY, FYNNEI. This CDR3 region has 15 residues. CDR3 loop: CASRSGRGGVDTQYF.

The chain combines TRBV20-1 with TRBJ1-1; TCRdb's D call, TRBD1, is unchecked because there is no DNA. This CDR3 region has 16 residues. CDR1 and CDR2 (germline): DFQATT, SNEGSKA (reference sequence). CDR3: CSALTGQGESVTEAFF.

The chain links TRBV5-1 to TRBJ2-7; checking the TCRdb D call of TRBD1 is not possible without DNA. Per germline, CDR1 SGHRS and CDR2 YFSETQ. This CDR3 has 15 amino acids. CDR3 sequence reads: CASSLSGGQTYEQYF.

The chain has TRBV5-1 and TRBJ2-5; TCRdb selects TRBD2, and the lack of DNA leaves this call unchecked. This CDR3 is built from 16 residues. Germline loops: CDR1 SGHRS, CDR2 YFSETQ. Here the CDR3 reads CASSFSSGSSAETQYF. Looking up the rest from reference TRBV5-1 and TRBJ2-5 gives the full variable domain: KAGVTQTPRYLIKTRGQQVTLSCSPISGHRSVSWYQQTPGQGLQFLFEYFSETQRNKGNFPGRFSGRQFSNSRSEMNVSTLELGDSALYLCASSFSSGSSAETQYFGPGTRLLVL.

The chain uses TRBV7-3 and TRBJ2-1; the D call from TCRdb, TRBD1, cannot be confirmed without DNA. Per the germline V gene, CDR1 is SGHTA and CDR2 is FQGTGA. CDR3 length: 15 amino acids. This CDR3 reads CGSSLQGRLNNEQFF.

J is TRBJ1-2 and V is TRBV30. The CDR3 extends over 15 amino acids. Per the germline V gene, CDR1 is GTSNPN and CDR2 is SVGIG (reference sequence). The CDR3 here is CAWSVNPGGSYGYTF.

V usage is TRBV29-1 and J usage is TRBJ2-6. Looked up from germline, CDR1 is SQVTM and CDR2 is ANQGSEA. CDR3 size: 17 residues. The CDR3 protein is CSVEDVLKGSGANVLTF.

The chain uses TRBV20-1 and TRBJ2-7; the TRBD1 assignment by TCRdb is unverifiable without DNA. Germline loops: CDR1 DFQATT, CDR2 SNEGSKA (reference sequence). The CDR3 extends over 15 amino acids. CDR3 protein: CSARDQGQGIYEQYF.

This CDR3 is CASSSPQYGYSNQPQHF. The rearrangement joins TRBV7-9 to TRBJ1-5; there is no DNA to check the TCRdb D call of TRBD1. Germline CDR1 is SEHNR and CDR2 is FQNEAQ (reference sequence). CDR3 size: 17 residues.

The chain uses TRBV3-1 and TRBJ2-3; TCRdb's D call, TRBD2, is unchecked because there is no DNA. From germline, CDR1 is LGHDT and CDR2 YNNKEL (reference sequence). The CDR3 runs to 19 residues. CDR3 in amino acids: CASSQWTSGGVVSTDTQYF.

The V and J genes are TRBV7-2 and TRBJ2-5; TCRdb names TRBD1, which stays unverified in the absence of DNA. CDR3 length: 14 amino acids. Per the germline V gene, CDR1 is SGHTA and CDR2 is FQGNSA. CDR3 amino acids: CASSYGGNQETQYF.

This sequence joins TRBV7-2 and TRBJ2-7; TCRdb proposes TRBD2, but this gene call is untestable without DNA. CDR1 and CDR2 from the germline V gene are SGHTA and FQGNSA. This CDR3 comprises 14 residues. CDR3 region: CASSFLRGYVEQYF.

The chain links TRBV18 to TRBJ2-7; the D call of TRBD1 rests on TCRdb alone, since no DNA is present to check it. There are 18 residues in the CDR3. Per germline, CDR1 KGHSH and CDR2 LQKENI. The CDR3 spells CASSPRVVDRGRRDEQYF.

CDR3 loop: CACRAGRANYGYTF. The rearrangement joins TRBV6-1 to TRBJ1-2. The CDR3 contains 14 residues. Germline CDR1 MNHNS, CDR2 SASEGT.

The rearrangement links TRBV7-2 to TRBJ2-1; TCRdb picks TRBD2, but there is no DNA to check that call. CDR3 length equals 15 residues. Per the germline V gene, CDR1 is SGHTA and CDR2 is FQGNSA. CDR3: CASSFGGVGGNEQFF.

The chain couples TRBV18 to TRBJ2-2. The CDR3 is 13 residues long. Germline V gives CDR1 KGHSH, CDR2 LQKENI. This CDR3 is CASSPNLTGELFF.

V and J are TRBV5-1 and TRBJ1-6. The CDR3 loop spans 16 amino acids. The germline CDR1 and CDR2 sequences are SGHRS and YFSETQ. This CDR3 reads CASSEDASSYNSPLHF.

The V gene is TRBV6-2 or TRBV6-3, the J gene TRBJ2-7; as DNA is missing, the TRBD1 call by TCRdb cannot be tested. The V gene's germline CDR1 is MNHEY and CDR2 SVGEGT. The CDR3 runs 15 residues. The CDR3 loop reads CASSYPGQGSYEQYF.

This chain links TRBV10-3 with TRBJ2-2; TCRdb indicates TRBD1, and absent DNA this call remains unverified. Per germline, CDR1 ENHRY and CDR2 SYGVKD. CDR3 size: 16 residues. The CDR3 reads CAIPVTGTGNTGELFF.

The rearrangement links TRBV29-1 to TRBJ2-7; TCRdb indicates TRBD2, and absent DNA this call remains unverified. The V gene's germline CDR1 is SQVTM and CDR2 ANQGSEA. The CDR3 sequence is 15 residues long. The CDR3 spells CSVDGGSSSLYEQYF.

The chain has TRBV5-5 and TRBJ2-5; TCRdb names TRBD2, which stays unverified in the absence of DNA. CDR3 size: 13 residues. The germline V gene encodes CDR1 SGHKS and CDR2 YYEKEE (reference sequence). CDR3 in amino acids: CASSRASQETQYF.

This sequence joins TRBV20-1 and TRBJ2-3; TCRdb's assignment of TRBD1 cannot be checked, as there is no DNA. The CDR3 loop spans 18 amino acids. Germline assignment: CDR1 DFQATT and CDR2 SNEGSKA (reference sequence). The CDR3 spells CSARDPSGGAGSTDTQYF.

This chain connects TRBV5-1 to TRBJ2-7; absent DNA, TCRdb's TRBD1 call cannot be checked. The CDR3 spans 14 residues. The germline V gene has CDR1 SGHRS and CDR2 YFSETQ. CDR3 sequence reads: CASAKGQIDYEQYF.

The V and J genes are TRBV7-3 and TRBJ2-2; TCRdb calls TRBD1, which cannot be checked without DNA. The CDR3 contains 13 residues. Germline assignment: CDR1 SGHTA and CDR2 FQGTGA. The CDR3 protein is CASSARGARELFF. Full variable domain (remainder filled in from reference TRBV7-3 and TRBJ2-2): GAGVSQTPSNKVTEKGKYVELRCDPISGHTALYWYRQSLGQGPEFLIYFQGTGAADDSGLPNDRFFAVRPEGSVSTLKIQRTERGDSAVYLCASSARGARELFFGEGSRLTVL.

This chain links TRBV4-3 with TRBJ2-1; TCRdb selects TRBD2, and the lack of DNA leaves this call unchecked. CDR3 length: 16 amino acids. Germline CDR1 is LGHNA and CDR2 is YSLEER. The chain's CDR3 is CASSQDRGLAGSKQFF.

The chain combines TRBV29-1 with TRBJ2-7; the D gene TCRdb calls, TRBD1, cannot be checked with no DNA. The CDR3 has 12 residues. Germline V CDR1 and CDR2: SQVTM, ANQGSEA. CDR3 in amino acids: CSAGTGTYEQYF.